The rows below give T cell receptor beta chains drawn from one sample of a study of T cells in tumors after PD-1 blockade. Sequenced by immunoSEQ multiplex PCR; TCRdb stores in-frame clones only, minus some. The table shows about 13,000 clones, with around 60% occurring only once. The source was tumor tissue, collected before anti-PD-1 treatment. All receptors come from a human donor with cutaneous squamous cell carcinoma. CDR3s leave out the opening cysteine and the closing phenylalanine or tryptophan.

J: TRBJ2-5
V: TRBV7-2
CDR3: ASSLGLAGVRFQETQY

J: TRBJ2-5
V: TRBV4-3
CDR3: ASSQDLVRGQETQY

J: TRBJ2-5
V: TRBV28
CDR3: ASSLSLAGVGETQY

J: TRBJ2-7
V: TRBV7-8
CDR3: ASSSEGHSYEQY

J: TRBJ2-1
V: TRBV5-1
CDR3: ASSLSTSGGGNEQF

J: TRBJ2-7
V: TRBV21-1
CDR3: ASSKGDFTYEQY

J: TRBJ2-6
V: TRBV2
CDR3: ASRALNSGANVLT

J: TRBJ2-7
V: TRBV29-1
CDR3: SVSGILSYEQY

J: TRBJ1-4
V: TRBV28
CDR3: ASKQTGGDEKLF

J: TRBJ2-7
V: TRBV9
CDR3: ASSVSGTSGGYEQY

J: TRBJ1-3
V: TRBV5-6
CDR3: ASSRSNTIY

J: TRBJ2-7
V: TRBV4-1
CDR3: ASSQAGFKPYEQY

J: TRBJ1-1
V: TRBV2
CDR3: ASSSREATEAF

J: TRBJ1-1
V: TRBV3-1/TRBV3-2
CDR3: ASSQESYRVTF

J: TRBJ1-1
V: TRBV5-1
CDR3: ASSLEWGGGRKAF

J: TRBJ1-5
V: TRBV3-1/TRBV3-2
CDR3: ASSQEGRNQPQH

J: TRBJ1-5
V: TRBV14
CDR3: ARCGGNQPQH

J: TRBJ2-5
V: TRBV3-1/TRBV3-2
CDR3: ASSQAQGQETQY

J: TRBJ2-1
V: TRBV11-3
CDR3: ASSSPYNEQF

J: TRBJ1-2
V: TRBV4-3
CDR3: ASSQDRGSYGYT

J: TRBJ2-6
V: TRBV11-1
CDR3: ASSKDRAGANVLT

J: TRBJ2-7
V: TRBV7-9
CDR3: ASSLISGQSSEQY

J: TRBJ1-1
V: TRBV3-1/TRBV3-2
CDR3: ASSPWGRSDTEAF

J: TRBJ2-2
V: TRBV19
CDR3: ASSISRVNTGELF

J: TRBJ2-7
V: TRBV28
CDR3: ASSLLRGGQY

J: TRBJ2-3
V: TRBV5-1
CDR3: ASSPGVAGPLTDTQY

J: TRBJ1-1
V: TRBV18
CDR3: ASSYRGPNTEAF

J: TRBJ2-2
V: TRBV27
CDR3: ASSFDVNTGELF

J: TRBJ2-1
V: TRBV7-7
CDR3: ASSATSGRIDEQF

J: TRBJ1-2
V: TRBV7-9
CDR3: ASSLGGDYGYT

J: TRBJ2-3
V: TRBV6-5
CDR3: ASSPQGADTQY

J: TRBJ1-5
V: TRBV5-1
CDR3: ASKLEDQPQH

J: TRBJ1-1
V: TRBV6-2/TRBV6-3
CDR3: ASSYGQNTEAF

J: TRBJ2-1
V: TRBV5-1
CDR3: ASSLQSGLAGSYNEQF

J: TRBJ2-7
V: TRBV6-1
CDR3: ASSAKEGSGSYEQY

J: TRBJ2-5
V: TRBV18
CDR3: ASSPPNQETQY

J: TRBJ2-5
V: TRBV20-1
CDR3: SASEGEETQY

J: TRBJ1-1
V: TRBV5-1
CDR3: ASNPRGQGMNTEAF